The T cell receptor (beta chain) under discussion was sequenced for a study of control samples from healthy donors and cancer patients. This CDR3 is 20 amino acids long. Trimming took 0 bases from V and 0 from J, leaving 21 bases between them. Per the germline V gene, CDR1 is SGHRS and CDR2 is YFSETQ. TCRdb keeps only in-frame clones here, not all; method: immunoSEQ multiplex PCR. This sample has some 200,000 clones, with around 92% found just once. V is TRBV5-1 and J is TRBJ1-4, with D tentatively TRBD1 (6 bases). Material for sequencing was blood. This clonotype originated in a woman in her 30s in good health. CDR3 loop: CASSLAPGYGTTATNEKLFF. CDR3 nucleotide sequence: TGCGCCAGCAGCTTGGCGCCAGGTTACGGGACAACTGCAACTAATGAAAAACTGTTTTTT.